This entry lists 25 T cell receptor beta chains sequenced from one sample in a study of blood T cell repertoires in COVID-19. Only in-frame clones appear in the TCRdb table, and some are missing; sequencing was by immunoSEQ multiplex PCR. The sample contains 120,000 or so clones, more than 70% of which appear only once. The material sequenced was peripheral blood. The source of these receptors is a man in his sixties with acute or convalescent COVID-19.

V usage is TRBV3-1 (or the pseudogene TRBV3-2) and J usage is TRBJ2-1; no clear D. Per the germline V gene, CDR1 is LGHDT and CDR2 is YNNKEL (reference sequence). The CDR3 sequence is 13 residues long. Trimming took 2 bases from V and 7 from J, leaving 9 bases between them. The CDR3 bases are TGTGCCAGCAGCCAATCCCCGGTAAATGAGCAGTTCTTC. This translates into CASSQSPVNEQFF.

CDR3 region: CASSRFVAVSYEQYF. Written as DNA, the CDR3 is TGTGCCAGCAGCCGCTTTGTAGCGGTCTCCTACGAGCAGTACTTC. The gene calls are TRBV6-5 and TRBJ2-7; perhaps TRBD2 as D (6 bases). This CDR3 spans 15 amino acids. Germline CDR1 reads MNHEY; CDR2 reads SVGAGI. Trimming left V 6 bases short and J 0 bases short, with 15 bases between.

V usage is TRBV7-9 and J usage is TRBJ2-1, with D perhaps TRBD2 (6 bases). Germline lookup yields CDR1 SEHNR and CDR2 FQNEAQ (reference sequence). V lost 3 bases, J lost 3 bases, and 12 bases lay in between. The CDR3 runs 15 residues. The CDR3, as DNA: TGTGCCAGCAGCTTCGAACGGGACTTCTACAATGAGCAGTTCTTC. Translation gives CASSFERDFYNEQFF.

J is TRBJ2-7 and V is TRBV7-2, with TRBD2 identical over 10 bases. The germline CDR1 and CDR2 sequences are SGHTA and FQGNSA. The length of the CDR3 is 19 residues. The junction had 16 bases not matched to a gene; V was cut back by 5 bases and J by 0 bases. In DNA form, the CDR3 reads TGTGCCAGCAGCCTAGGAGCTAGCGGGAGACCTGCGAGCTCCTACGAGCAGTACTTC. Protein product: CASSLGASGRPASSYEQYF.

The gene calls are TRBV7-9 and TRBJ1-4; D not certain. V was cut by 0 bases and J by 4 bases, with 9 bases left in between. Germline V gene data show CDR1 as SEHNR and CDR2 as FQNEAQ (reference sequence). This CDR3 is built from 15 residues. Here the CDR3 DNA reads TGTGCCAGCAGCTTAGCTGGGCCGAGTAATGAAAAACTGTTTTTT. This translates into CASSLAGPSNEKLFF. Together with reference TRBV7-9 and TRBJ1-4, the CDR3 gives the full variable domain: DTGVSQNPRHKITKRGQNVTFRCDPISEHNRLYWYRQTLGQGPEFLTYFQNEAQLEKSRLLSDRFSAERPKGSFSTLEIQRTEQGDSAMYLCASSLAGPSNEKLFFGSGTQLSVL.

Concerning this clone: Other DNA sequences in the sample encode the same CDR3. The CDR3 here is CASSYSQGSNEQFF. CDR3 bases: TGTGCCAGCAGTTACTCCCAGGGGAGCAATGAGCAGTTCTTC. The chain couples TRBV6-2 or TRBV6-3 to TRBJ2-1; D possibly corresponds to TRBD1 (6 bases). Germline CDR1 is MNHEY and CDR2 is SVGEGT. The CDR3 extends over 14 amino acids. V lost 0 bases to trimming and J lost 6 bases, with 9 bases between them.

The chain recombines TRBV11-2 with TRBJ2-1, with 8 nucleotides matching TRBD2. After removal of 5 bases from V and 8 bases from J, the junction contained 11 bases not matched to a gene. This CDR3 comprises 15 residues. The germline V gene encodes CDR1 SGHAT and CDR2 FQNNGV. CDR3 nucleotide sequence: TGTGCCAGCAGCATTAGCGGGAACCCTCGGGATGAGCAGTTCTTC. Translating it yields CASSISGNPRDEQFF.

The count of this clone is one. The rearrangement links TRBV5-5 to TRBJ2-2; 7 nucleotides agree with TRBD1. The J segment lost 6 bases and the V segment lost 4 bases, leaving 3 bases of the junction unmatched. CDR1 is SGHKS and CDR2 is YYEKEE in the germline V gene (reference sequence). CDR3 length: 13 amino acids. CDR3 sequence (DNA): TGTGCCAGCAGCCTCGACAGGGCCGGGGAGCTGTTTTTT. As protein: CASSLDRAGELFF.

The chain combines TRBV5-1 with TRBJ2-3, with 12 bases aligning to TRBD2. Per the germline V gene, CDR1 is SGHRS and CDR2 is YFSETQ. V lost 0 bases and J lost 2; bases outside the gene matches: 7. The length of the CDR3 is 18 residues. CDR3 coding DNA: TGCGCCAGCAGCTTGGGGCTAGCGGGAGGGCCAACCACAGATACGCAGTATTTT. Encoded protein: CASSLGLAGGPTTDTQYF.

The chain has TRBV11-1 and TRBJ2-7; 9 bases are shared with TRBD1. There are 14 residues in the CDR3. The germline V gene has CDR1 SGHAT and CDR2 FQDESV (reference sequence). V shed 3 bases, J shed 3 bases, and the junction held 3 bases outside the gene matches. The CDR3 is CASSFADRGYEQYF. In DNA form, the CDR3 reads TGTGCCAGCAGCTTCGCGGACAGGGGCTACGAGCAGTACTTC.

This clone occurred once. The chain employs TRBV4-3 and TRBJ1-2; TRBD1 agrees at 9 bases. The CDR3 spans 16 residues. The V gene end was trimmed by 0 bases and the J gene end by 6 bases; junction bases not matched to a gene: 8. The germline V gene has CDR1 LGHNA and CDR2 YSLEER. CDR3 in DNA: TGCGCCAGCAGCCAAGAGCGACAGGGGGTAGGAGATGGCTACACCTTC. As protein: CASSQERQGVGDGYTF.

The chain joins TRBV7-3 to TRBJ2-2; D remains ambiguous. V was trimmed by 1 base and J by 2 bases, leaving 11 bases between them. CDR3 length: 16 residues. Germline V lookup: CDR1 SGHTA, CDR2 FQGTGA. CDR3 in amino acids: CASSLKAVSNTGELFF. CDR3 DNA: TGTGCCAGCAGCTTAAAAGCTGTGAGCAACACCGGGGAGCTGTTTTTT.

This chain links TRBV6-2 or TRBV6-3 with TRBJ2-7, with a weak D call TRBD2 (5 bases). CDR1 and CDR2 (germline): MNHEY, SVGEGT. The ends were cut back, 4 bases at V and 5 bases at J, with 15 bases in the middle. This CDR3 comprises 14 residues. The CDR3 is CASSLYVGAHEQYF. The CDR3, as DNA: TGTGCCAGCAGTTTGTACGTGGGAGCCCACGAGCAGTACTTC.

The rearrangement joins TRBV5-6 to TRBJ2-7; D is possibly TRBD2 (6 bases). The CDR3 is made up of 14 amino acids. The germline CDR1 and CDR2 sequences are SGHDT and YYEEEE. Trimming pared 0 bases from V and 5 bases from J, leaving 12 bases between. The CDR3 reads CASSLGLGLHEQYF. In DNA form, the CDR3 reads TGTGCCAGCAGCTTGGGACTAGGGCTCCACGAGCAGTACTTC.

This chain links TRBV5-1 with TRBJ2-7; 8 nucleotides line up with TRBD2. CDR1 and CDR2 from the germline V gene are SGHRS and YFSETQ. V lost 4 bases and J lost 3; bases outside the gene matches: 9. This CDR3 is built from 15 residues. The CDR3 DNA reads TGCGCCAGCAGCCCCGCGGGAGGTCGGTTCTACGAGCAGTACTTC. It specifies CASSPAGGRFYEQYF.

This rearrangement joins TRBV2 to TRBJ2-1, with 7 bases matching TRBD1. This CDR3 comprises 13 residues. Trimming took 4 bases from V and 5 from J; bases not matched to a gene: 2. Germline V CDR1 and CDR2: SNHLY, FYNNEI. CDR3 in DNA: TGTGCCAGCAGTGGGGACAGAAACAATGAGCAGTTCTTC. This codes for CASSGDRNNEQFF. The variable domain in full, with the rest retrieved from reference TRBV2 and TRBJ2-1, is EPEVTQTPSHQVTQMGQEVILRCVPISNHLYFYWYRQILGQKVEFLVSFYNNEISEKSEIFDDQFSVERPDGSNFTLKIRSTKLEDSAMYFCASSGDRNNEQFFGPGTRLTVL.

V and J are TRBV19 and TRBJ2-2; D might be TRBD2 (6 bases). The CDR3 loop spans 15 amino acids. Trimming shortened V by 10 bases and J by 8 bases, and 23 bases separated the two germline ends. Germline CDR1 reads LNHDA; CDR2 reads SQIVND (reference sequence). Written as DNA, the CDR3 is TGTGCCAATCTAGCGTACCCCCACGAAGGAGGGGAGCTGTTTTTT. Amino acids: CANLAYPHEGGELFF.

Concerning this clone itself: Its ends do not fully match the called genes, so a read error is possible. Here the CDR3 reads CASSEAGGRGEQFF. In DNA form, the CDR3 reads TGTGCCAGCAGTGAGGCGGGGGGGAGGGGTGAGCAGTTCTTC. This chain connects TRBV10-3 to TRBJ2-1; 9 nucleotides align to TRBD2. This CDR3 has 14 amino acids. Looked up from germline, CDR1 is ENHRY and CDR2 is SYGVKD.

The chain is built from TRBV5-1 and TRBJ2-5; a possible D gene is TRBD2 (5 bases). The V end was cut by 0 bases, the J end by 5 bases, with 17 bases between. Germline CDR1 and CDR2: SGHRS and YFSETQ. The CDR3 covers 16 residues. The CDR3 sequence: CASSLEGAVYGETQYF. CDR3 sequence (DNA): TGCGCCAGCAGCTTGGAGGGAGCGGTGTATGGGGAGACCCAGTACTTC.

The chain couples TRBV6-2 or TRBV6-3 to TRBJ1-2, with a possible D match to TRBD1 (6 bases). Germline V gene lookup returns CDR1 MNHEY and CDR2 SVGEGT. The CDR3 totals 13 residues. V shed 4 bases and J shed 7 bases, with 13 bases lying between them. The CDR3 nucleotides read TGTGCCAGCAGTTCACAGGGAGTCAGTGGCTACACCTTC. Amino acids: CASSSQGVSGYTF.

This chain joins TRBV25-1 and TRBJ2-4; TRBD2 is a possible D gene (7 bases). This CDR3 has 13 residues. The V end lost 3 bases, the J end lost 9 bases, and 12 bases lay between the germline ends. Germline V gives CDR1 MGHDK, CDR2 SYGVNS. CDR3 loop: CASSDGGGSIQYF. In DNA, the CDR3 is TGTGCCAGCAGTGATGGGGGGGGCAGCATTCAGTACTTC. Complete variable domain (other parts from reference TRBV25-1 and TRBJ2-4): EADIYQTPRYLVIGTGKKITLECSQTMGHDKMYWYQQDPGMELHLIHYSYGVNSTEKGDLSSESTVSRIRTEHFPLTLESARPSHTSQYLCASSDGGGSIQYFGAGTRLSVL.

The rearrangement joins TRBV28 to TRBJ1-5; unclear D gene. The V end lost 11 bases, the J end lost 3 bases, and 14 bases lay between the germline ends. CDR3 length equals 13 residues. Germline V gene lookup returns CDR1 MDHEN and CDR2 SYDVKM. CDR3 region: CASQEALNQPQHF. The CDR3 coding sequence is TGTGCCTCCCAGGAGGCACTCAATCAGCCCCAGCATTTT. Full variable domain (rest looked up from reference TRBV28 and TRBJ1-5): DVKVTQSSRYLVKRTGEKVFLECVQDMDHENMFWYRQDPGLGLRLIYFSYDVKMKEKGDIPEGYSVSREKKERFSLILESASTNQTSMYLCASQEALNQPQHFGDGTRLSIL.

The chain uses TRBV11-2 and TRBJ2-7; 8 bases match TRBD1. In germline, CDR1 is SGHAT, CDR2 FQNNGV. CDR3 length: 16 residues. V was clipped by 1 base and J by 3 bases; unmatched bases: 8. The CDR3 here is CASSLGGNRGYYEQYF. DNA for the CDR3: TGTGCCAGCAGCTTAGGGGGAAACAGGGGGTACTACGAGCAGTACTTC.

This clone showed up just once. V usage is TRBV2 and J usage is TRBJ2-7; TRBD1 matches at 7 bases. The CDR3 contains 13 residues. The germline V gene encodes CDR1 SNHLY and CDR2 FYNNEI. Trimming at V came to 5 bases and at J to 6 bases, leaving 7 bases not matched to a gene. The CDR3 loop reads CASSNRPGGEQYF. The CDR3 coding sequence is TGTGCCAGCAGTAATAGACCAGGGGGCGAGCAGTACTTC.

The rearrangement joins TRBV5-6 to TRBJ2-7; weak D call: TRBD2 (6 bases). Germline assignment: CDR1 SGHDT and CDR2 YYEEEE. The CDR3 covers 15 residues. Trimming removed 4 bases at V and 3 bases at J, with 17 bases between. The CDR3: CASSPGGYRYYEQYF. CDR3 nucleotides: TGTGCCAGCAGCCCCGGGGGTTACAGATACTACGAGCAGTACTTC.